The next 5 T cell receptor beta chains were all read from a single sample in a study of Graves' ophthalmopathy and Graves' hyperthyroidism. Amplified TCR beta CDR3 regions were obtained using RNA transcripts as template. The library came from an HTBI-primed first-round RT-PCR and a second-round multiplex PCR. TCRdb re-analysed the multiplex PCR reads in MiXCR, keeping a single row per CDR3 protein. The table records about 210,000 distinct CDR3 sequences, just under 30% of them present only once. Specimen: peripheral blood. All receptors come from a man in his forties or fifties with Graves' ophthalmopathy.

This clonotype has a count of ten or more. The chain employs TRBV27 and TRBJ2-4, with 8 bases matching TRBD1. Trimming cost V 5 bases and J 0 bases; bases outside gene matches: 6. This CDR3 region has 16 residues. CDR1 and CDR2 from the germline V gene are MNHEY and SMNVEV (reference sequence). The CDR3 loop reads CASSPRQGKAKNIQYF. CDR3 sequence (DNA): TGTGCCAGCAGTCCCCGACAGGGGAAAGCCAAAAACATTCAGTACTTC.

This clonotype was recorded many times. The chain combines TRBV7-2 with TRBJ2-5; TRBD1 matches 9 bases. Germline V gene data show CDR1 as SGHTA and CDR2 as FQGNSA. The V segment lost 1 base and the J segment 5 bases; nucleotides outside the gene matches: 8. The CDR3 extends over 16 amino acids. Here the CDR3 DNA reads TGTGCCAGCAGCTTAGTGGGGGACAGGGCGGGCGAGACCCAGTACTTC. Translating it yields CASSLVGDRAGETQYF.

Ten or more counts support this clonotype. This rearrangement joins TRBV5-1 to TRBJ2-2, with 8 positions matching TRBD2. CDR3 length: 16 residues. Germline V lookup: CDR1 SGHRS, CDR2 YFSETQ. V lost 4 bases and J lost 1; bases outside the gene matches: 6. The chain's CDR3 is CASSPGGAKNTGELFF. CDR3 DNA sequence: TGCGCCAGCAGCCCGGGGGGGGCAAAGAACACCGGGGAGCTGTTTTTT.

This clonotype was found once. V gene TRBV12-3 or TRBV12-4 combines with J gene TRBJ2-7; D possibly corresponds to TRBD1 (5 bases). V shed 3 bases and J shed 2 bases, with 14 bases lying between them. This CDR3 spans 15 amino acids. CDR3 DNA: TGTGCCAGCAGTTTCTCGACAGCCTTCGCCTACGAGCAGTACTTC. This encodes CASSFSTAFAYEQYF.

This chain links TRBV15 with TRBJ1-5; unclear D gene. CDR3 length equals 13 residues. The germline gives CDR1 LNHNV, CDR2 YYDKDF (reference sequence). Trimming removed 4 bases from V and 1 base from J, with 5 bases in between. CDR3 amino acids: CATSTTSNQPQHF. As DNA, the CDR3 is TGTGCCACCAGCACGACCAGCAATCAGCCCCAGCATTTT. Full variable domain (missing parts from reference TRBV15 and TRBJ1-5): DAMVIQNPRYQVTQFGKPVTLSCSQTLNHNVMYWYQQKSSQAPKLLFHYYDKDFNNEADTPDNFQSRRPNTSFCFLDIRSPGLGDTAMYLCATSTTSNQPQHFGDGTRLSIL.